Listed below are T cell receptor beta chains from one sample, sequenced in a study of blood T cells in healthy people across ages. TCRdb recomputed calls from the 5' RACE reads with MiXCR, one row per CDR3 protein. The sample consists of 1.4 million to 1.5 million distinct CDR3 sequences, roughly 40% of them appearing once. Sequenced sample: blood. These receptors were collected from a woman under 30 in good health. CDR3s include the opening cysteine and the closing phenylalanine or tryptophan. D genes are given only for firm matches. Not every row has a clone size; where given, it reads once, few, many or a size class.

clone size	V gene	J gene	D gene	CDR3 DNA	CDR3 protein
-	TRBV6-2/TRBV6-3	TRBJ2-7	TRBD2	TGTGCCAGCAGGAAGCGGGGTCCCTACAATGAGCAGTACTTC	CASRKRGPYNEQYF
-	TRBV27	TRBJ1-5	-	TGTGCCAGCAGTAGCCGAAGAGACAATCAGCCCCAGCATTTT	CASSSRRDNQPQHF
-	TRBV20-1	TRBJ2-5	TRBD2	TGCAGGGCTAAGACTAGCCGAGAGACCCAGTACTTC	CRAKTSRETQYF
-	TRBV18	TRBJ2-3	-	TGTGCCAGCTCACCCTTAAGAGACACAGATACGCAGTATTTT	CASSPLRDTDTQYF
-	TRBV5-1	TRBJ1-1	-	TGCGCCAGCAGCTCACTAAAGGGGGGGAACACTGAAGCTTTCTTT	CASSSLKGGNTEAFF
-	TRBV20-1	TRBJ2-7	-	TGCAGTGCCCCCTCGGAGAAAGGGTACGAGCAGTACTTC	CSAPSEKGYEQYF
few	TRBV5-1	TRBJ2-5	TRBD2	TGCGCCAGCAGCTCAACGGGGTCCAGCGGGGGGGGTGAGACCCAGTACTTC	CASSSTGSSGGGETQYF
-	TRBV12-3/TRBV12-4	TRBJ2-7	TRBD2	TGTGCCAGCAGCAGACTAGCGGGGGGGTGGGAGCAGTACTTC	CASSRLAGGWEQYF
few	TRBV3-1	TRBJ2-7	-	TGTGCCAGCAGCCAAGTATTGGGGCCTTCGAAGAACGAGCAGTACTTC	CASSQVLGPSKNEQYF
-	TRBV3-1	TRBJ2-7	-	TGTGCCAGCAGCCATAGGAACGAGCAGTACTTC	CASSHRNEQYF
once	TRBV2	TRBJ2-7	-	TGTGCCAGCAGTGAAAGCGAGGCAGGAGCCTACGAGCAGTACTTC	CASSESEAGAYEQYF
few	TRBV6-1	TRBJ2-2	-	TGTGCCAGCCAACGGGACAACACCGGGGAGCTGTTTTTT	CASQRDNTGELFF
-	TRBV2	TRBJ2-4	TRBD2	TGTGCCAGCAGTGTTATGACGGGAGGGGGGGACATTCAGTACTTC	CASSVMTGGGDIQYF
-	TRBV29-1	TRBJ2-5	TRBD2	TGCAGCGTTGTCTGGGGAGGGGAGACCCAGTACTTC	CSVVWGGETQYF
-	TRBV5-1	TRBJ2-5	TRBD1	TGCGCCAGCAGGCAATCCGGGACAGGGAGAGGGACCCAGTACTTC	CASRQSGTGRGTQYF
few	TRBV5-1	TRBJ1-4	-	TGCGCCAGCAGCGCAAGGGGGACTAATGAAAAACTGTTTTTT	CASSARGTNEKLFF
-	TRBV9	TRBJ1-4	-	TGTGCCAGCAGCCCGTTGTCAGGGCGGGATGAAAAACTGTTTTTT	CASSPLSGRDEKLFF
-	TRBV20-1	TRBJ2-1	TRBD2	TGCAGTGCTAGAAGTGGGGCGACGGCGGGAGCGTCCTACAATGAGCAGTTCTTC	CSARSGATAGASYNEQFF
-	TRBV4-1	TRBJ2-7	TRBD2	TGCGCCAGCAGCCAGACCCGGGGAGGGATCGAGCAGTACTTC	CASSQTRGGIEQYF
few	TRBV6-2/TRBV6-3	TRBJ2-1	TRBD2	TGTGCCAGCACCCCTAGCGGGGGTCGCTATGAGCAGTTCTTC	CASTPSGGRYEQFF
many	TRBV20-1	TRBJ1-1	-	TGCAGGGCGCGAAGGGGAAACACTGAAGCTTTCTTT	CRARRGNTEAFF
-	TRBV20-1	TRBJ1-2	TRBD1	TGCAGTGCTGGACGACAGGGGAGCTATGGCTACACCTTC	CSAGRQGSYGYTF
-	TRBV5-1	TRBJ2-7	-	TGCGCCAGCAGTGCAGGGGCCGCCGGCGAGCAGTACTTC	CASSAGAAGEQYF
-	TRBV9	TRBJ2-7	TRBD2	TGTGCCAGCAGCCATGGCCTCGGACTAGCGGGGGGGCCCCAGTACGAGCAGTACTTC	CASSHGLGLAGGPQYEQYF
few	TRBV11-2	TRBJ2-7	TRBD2	TGTGCCAGCAGCTCAGGGACTAGCGGGAAATTGTACGAGCAGTACTTC	CASSSGTSGKLYEQYF
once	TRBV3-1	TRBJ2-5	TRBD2	TGTGCCAGCAGCCGTATATCGGGGACTAGCGGGAGGCAAAATGAGCAGTACTTC	CASSRISGTSGRQNEQYF
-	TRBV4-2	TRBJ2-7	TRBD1	TGTGCCAGCAGCCCCGTCCCGGGACAGCTCTACGAGCAGTGCTTC	CASSPVPGQLYEQCF
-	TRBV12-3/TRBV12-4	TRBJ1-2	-	TGTGCCAGCAGTACTAGCTTCGGACAGAGTGGGGGCTACACCTTC	CASSTSFGQSGGYTF
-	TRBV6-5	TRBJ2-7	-	TGTGCCAGCAGTTCCTACTCGCGGGGCCGCGAGCAGTACTTC	CASSSYSRGREQYF
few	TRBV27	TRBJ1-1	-	TGTGCCAGCAGTTTAATGTCGGCCGGCAAGAACACTGAAGCTTTCTTT	CASSLMSAGKNTEAFF
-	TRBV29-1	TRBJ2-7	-	TGCAGCGCGGACACGGCCGGCGAGCAGTACTTC	CSADTAGEQYF
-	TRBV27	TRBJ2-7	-	TGTGCCAGCAGCGTCCTCGGGACTGGAACCTACGAGCAGTACTTC	CASSVLGTGTYEQYF
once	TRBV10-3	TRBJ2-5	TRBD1	TGTGCCATCAGTGAGTCAGGACAGGGGTGGGAGACCCAGTACTTC	CAISESGQGWETQYF
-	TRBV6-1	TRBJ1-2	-	TGTGCCAGCAGTGAAGCTCACGGGGTCTATGGCTACACCTTC	CASSEAHGVYGYTF
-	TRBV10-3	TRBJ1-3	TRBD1	TGTGCCATCAGTCCATTTTTCCAGGGGGCGGCTGGAAACACCATATATTTT	CAISPFFQGAAGNTIYF
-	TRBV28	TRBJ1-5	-	TGTGCCAGCAGTCTCTACCGCTCCCGCAGGGGCCGCGGTCAGCCCCAGCATTTT	CASSLYRSRRGRGQPQHF
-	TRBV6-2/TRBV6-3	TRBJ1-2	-	TGTGCCAGCAGTTATACGGACCCTCGGACGAATCCATATGGCTGCACCTTC	CASSYTDPRTNPYGCTF
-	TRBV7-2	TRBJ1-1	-	TGTGCCAGCAGCCCTGCACAGGGAGCTGGCACTGAAGCTTTCTTT	CASSPAQGAGTEAFF
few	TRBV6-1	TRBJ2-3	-	TGTGCCAGCACAACGGTGAGCACAGATACGCAGTATTTT	CASTTVSTDTQYF
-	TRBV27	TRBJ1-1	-	TGTGCCAGCTTGGCGGAGTGGGGTCGGGAGATGAACACTGAAGCTTTCTTT	CASLAEWGREMNTEAFF
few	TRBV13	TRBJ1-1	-	TGTGCCAGCAGCTTGTACTCTGAAGCTTTCTTT	CASSLYSEAFF
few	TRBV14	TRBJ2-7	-	TGTGCCAGCAGCCAAGGAGGTTCCGGATCGGCCTACGAGCAGTACTTC	CASSQGGSGSAYEQYF
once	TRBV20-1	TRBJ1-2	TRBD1	TGCAGCCCGACAGGGGACCATGGCTACATCTTC	CSPTGDHGYIF
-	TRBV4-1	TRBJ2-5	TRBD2	TGCGCCAGCAGCCGAGGACTAGCGGCCAACAATGAGCAGTACTTC	CASSRGLAANNEQYF